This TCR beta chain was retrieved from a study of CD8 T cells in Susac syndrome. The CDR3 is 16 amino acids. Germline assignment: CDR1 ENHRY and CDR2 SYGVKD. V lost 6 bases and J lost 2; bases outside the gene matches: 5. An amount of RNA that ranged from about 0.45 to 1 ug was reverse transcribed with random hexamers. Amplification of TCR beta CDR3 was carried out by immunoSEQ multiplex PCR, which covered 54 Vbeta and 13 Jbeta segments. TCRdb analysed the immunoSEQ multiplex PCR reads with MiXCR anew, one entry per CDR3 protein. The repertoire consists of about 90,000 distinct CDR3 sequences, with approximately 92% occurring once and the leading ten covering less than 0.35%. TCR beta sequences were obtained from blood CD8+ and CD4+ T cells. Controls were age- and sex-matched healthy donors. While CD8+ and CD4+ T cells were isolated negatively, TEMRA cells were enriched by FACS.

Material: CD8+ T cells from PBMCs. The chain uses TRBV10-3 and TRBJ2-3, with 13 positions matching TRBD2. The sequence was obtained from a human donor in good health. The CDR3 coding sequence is TGTGCCATCAGGGGGACTAGCGGGGAAACCACAGATACGCAGTATTTT. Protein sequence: CAIRGTSGETTDTQYF.